The next 29 T cell receptor beta chains were all read from a single sample in a study of glioma-infiltrating T cells. Using RNA template, CDR3s of TCR alpha and beta were amplified with iRepertoire arm-PCR. TCRdb reanalysed the multiplex PCR reads using MiXCR and keeps one entry per CDR3 protein. This table has 300,000 to 450,000 distinct CDR3 sequences, around 38% appearing once. Sequencing was performed on glioma tissue, nonneoplastic brain tissue, or PBMCs (not recorded which). The receptors shown here come from a human donor with low-grade glioma or glioblastoma, undergoing nonglioma brain surgery, or in good health (not recorded which).

This clonotype was counted between two and nine times. The rearrangement links TRBV28 to TRBJ2-5; D remains unclear. Germline values: CDR1 MDHEN, CDR2 SYDVKM. The CDR3 runs 16 residues. Trimming cost V 8 bases and J 5 bases, with 24 bases left between them. The CDR3 bases are TGTGCCAGCTTCCCTGGCGATCCTACCACCAGGGAGACCCAGTACTTC. Its translation: CASFPGDPTTRETQYF.

This clonotype was detected only a few times. This sequence joins TRBV28 and TRBJ2-1, with a possible D match to TRBD2 (5 bases). The CDR3 sequence is 15 residues long. The germline V gene has CDR1 MDHEN and CDR2 SYDVKM. V lost 6 bases, J lost 2 bases, and 14 bases lay in between. CDR3 amino acids: CASRPEEGAYNEQFF. The CDR3 DNA reads TGTGCCAGCAGGCCCGAAGAGGGTGCCTACAATGAGCAGTTCTTC.

The chain links TRBV19 to TRBJ1-2; possible D gene TRBD1, 5 bases. This CDR3 has 13 residues. V was shortened by 6 bases and J by 3 bases, with 11 bases between the two germline ends. From germline, CDR1 is LNHDA and CDR2 SQIVND (reference sequence). CDR3 in amino acids: CASSPGLDYGYTF. The CDR3 bases are TGTGCCAGTAGCCCAGGGTTGGACTATGGCTACACCTTC.

V usage is TRBV7-9 and J usage is TRBJ2-5; unclear D gene. Trimming took off 1 base at V and 3 bases at J, with 9 bases between the two ends. This CDR3 has 14 amino acids. CDR1 is SEHNR and CDR2 is FQNEAQ in the germline V gene (reference sequence). The CDR3 DNA is TGTGCCAGCAGCTTAGGAGCTCAGAAAGAGACCCAGTACTTC. It codes for CASSLGAQKETQYF.

V gene TRBV7-9 combines with J gene TRBJ2-1; D is unresolved. Trimming removed 5 bases at V and 0 bases at J, with 11 bases between. The germline V gene has CDR1 SEHNR and CDR2 FQNEAQ (reference sequence). The CDR3 has 15 amino acids. CDR3 protein: CASSPPFGSYNEQFF. Written as DNA, the CDR3 is TGTGCCAGCAGCCCCCCGTTCGGCTCCTACAATGAGCAGTTCTTC.

The V call is TRBV6-2 or TRBV6-3, the J call TRBJ2-2, with 11 positions matching TRBD2. The CDR3 totals 16 residues. From germline, CDR1 is MNHEY and CDR2 SVGEGT. The V gene end was trimmed by 6 bases and the J gene end by 4 bases; junction bases not matched to a gene: 7. The CDR3 loop is CASSMASGRITGELFF. As DNA, the CDR3 is TGTGCCAGCAGCATGGCTAGCGGGAGGATCACCGGGGAGCTGTTTTTT.

This clonotype was seen a handful of times. The chain combines TRBV3-1 with TRBJ2-7; 12 bases are a match to TRBD2. This CDR3 is built from 13 residues. CDR1 is LGHDT, CDR2 YNNKEL, per germline (reference sequence). V lost 8 bases to trimming and J lost 3 bases; unmatched junction nucleotides: 2. The chain's CDR3 is CASRGLAGYEQYF. DNA of the CDR3: TGTGCCAGCCGGGGACTAGCGGGCTACGAGCAGTACTTC.

The CDR3 sequence: CASSIAGAYGYTF. The CDR3 nucleotides are TGTGCCAGTAGTATCGCAGGGGCCTATGGCTACACCTTC. The rearrangement joins TRBV19 to TRBJ1-2; the D gene is possibly TRBD1 (6 bases). CDR3 length: 13 amino acids. Trimming removed 3 bases at V and 4 bases at J, with 9 bases between. Germline CDR1 and CDR2: LNHDA and SQIVND (reference sequence).

This chain joins TRBV27 and TRBJ2-3, with a possible D match to TRBD2 (6 bases). This CDR3 is 16 amino acids long. CDR1 and CDR2 (germline): MNHEY, SMNVEV (reference sequence). Between the trimmed V and J ends, which lost 3 bases and 7 bases, there was a span of 20 bases. In DNA, the CDR3 is TGTGCCAGCAGTTTTTCTAGCTGGAGGGTTCAGTATACGCAGTATTTT. Translating gives CASSFSSWRVQYTQYF.

This chain uses TRBV7-9 with TRBJ1-4; 9 nucleotides match TRBD1. The CDR3 sequence is 15 residues long. The germline CDR1 and CDR2 sequences are SEHNR and FQNEAQ (reference sequence). Trimming removed 6 bases from V and 7 bases from J; junction bases left unmatched: 9. The CDR3 nucleotides read TGTGCCAGCAGACCCCTAAGACAGGGGGGTGAAAAACTGTTTTTT. This encodes CASRPLRQGGEKLFF.

Worth noting for this clonotype: Given a much more abundant clone one base away, this may be a read error. The chain recombines TRBV20-1 with TRBJ2-3, with a possible D match to TRBD1 (5 bases). This CDR3 region has 14 residues. The germline gives CDR1 DFQATT, CDR2 SNEGSKA (reference sequence). This CDR3 reads CSARDGARTDTRYF. The CDR3 nucleotides are TGCAGTGCTAGAGATGGGGCTAGAACAGATACGCGGTATTTT.

In the case of this clonotype: Germline is not matched at one junction end, which may reflect a read error. This chain uses TRBV6-1 with TRBJ2-7; D is uncertain. Germline assignment: CDR1 MNHNS and CDR2 SASEGT. The length of the CDR3 is 12 residues. DNA for the CDR3: TGTGCCATCAGTGGATCGTCGGGCGAGCAGTGCTTC. Translation: CAISGSSGEQCF.

This clonotype has a single count. The chain uses TRBV11-2 and TRBJ1-4; the D is unclear. Germline V gene data show CDR1 as SGHAT and CDR2 as FQNNGV. The ends were cut back, 5 bases at V and 5 bases at J, with 18 bases in the middle. The CDR3 contains 16 residues. Here the CDR3 DNA reads TGTGCCAGCAGCGGCTTTTTTGCCCTCCAAAATGAAAAACTGTTTTTT. It translates to CASSGFFALQNEKLFF. Full variable domain (rest looked up from reference TRBV11-2 and TRBJ1-4): EAGVAQSPRYKIIEKRQSVAFWCNPISGHATLYWYQQILGQGPKLLIQFQNNGVVDDSQLPKDRFSAERLKGVDSTLKIQPAKLEDSAVYLCASSGFFALQNEKLFFGSGTQLSVL.

This clonotype was recorded once. One end of the junction is discordant with germline, which a read error may explain. The chain has TRBV20-1 and TRBJ1-5, with 9 nucleotides matching TRBD1. The CDR3 is 15 residues long. Germline CDR1 and CDR2: DFQATT and SNEGSKA (reference sequence). The CDR3 nucleotides read TGCGGTGCTGGGGACAGGGTTAATAGCAATCAGCCCCAGCATTTT. Amino acids: CGAGDRVNSNQPQHF.

Notes on this clonotype: A much larger clone lies one base from this, so it may be a read error. This likely comes from a read error, as the CDR3 has no conserved phenylalanine or tryptophan at its end. The chain uses TRBV20-1 and TRBJ1-5, with D hard to call. The CDR3 spans 14 residues. Trimming cost V 1 base and J 1 base, with 8 bases left between them. Per the germline V gene, CDR1 is DFQATT and CDR2 is SNEGSKA (reference sequence). The chain's CDR3 is CSARAGWSNQPQHS. CDR3 nucleotide sequence: TGCAGTGCTAGAGCGGGATGGAGCAATCAGCCCCAGCATTCT.

The J gene is TRBJ2-5, the V gene TRBV7-4; 12 bases fit TRBD2. Germline V gene data show CDR1 as SGHVT and CDR2 as SQSDAQ. Germline trimming cut 5 bases from V and 2 bases from J; bases unmatched to any gene: 6. The CDR3 runs 16 residues. CDR3 coding DNA: TGTGCCAGCAGCGTGACTAGCGGGAGAGATCAAGAGACCCAGTACTTC. This gives the protein CASSVTSGRDQETQYF.

This clonotype was seen many times. The chain uses TRBV27 and TRBJ2-3, with 14 bases that match TRBD2. Germline loops: CDR1 MNHEY, CDR2 SMNVEV (reference sequence). The CDR3 sequence is 16 residues long. The J segment lost 4 bases and the V segment lost 2 bases, leaving 2 bases of the junction unmatched. CDR3 protein: CASSLGTSGRPDTQYF. Here the CDR3 DNA reads TGTGCCAGCAGTTTAGGGACTAGCGGGAGACCAGATACGCAGTATTTT.

There are a few counts of this clonotype. This chain connects TRBV20-1 to TRBJ2-7, with TRBD1 matching over 9 bases. Unmatched junction bases numbered 12, after V lost 6 bases and J lost 6 bases. There are 14 residues in the CDR3. Germline CDR1 DFQATT, CDR2 SNEGSKA (reference sequence). The CDR3, as DNA: TGCAGTGCCAGGGACAGGGCAAATATTATCGAGCAGTACTTC. It yields the protein CSARDRANIIEQYF.

This clonotype came up many times. The CDR3 DNA reads as TGTGCCAGCAGCTTAGAAACAACCTACGAGCAGTACTTC. Translation: CASSLETTYEQYF. This chain connects TRBV7-6 to TRBJ2-7; no reliable D call. The CDR3 runs 13 residues. Per germline, CDR1 SGHVS and CDR2 FNYEAQ. V lost 1 base and J 2 bases, leaving 6 bases between the germline ends.

As regards this clonotype: A much larger clonotype is one base distant, so this may be a read error. The gene calls are TRBV27 and TRBJ2-3; D may match TRBD1 or TRBD2 (6 bases each). The CDR3 length is 17 residues. Germline V gene lookup returns CDR1 MNHEY and CDR2 SMNVEV (reference sequence). CDR3 protein: CACSLEQGLPSTDTQYF. The CDR3 DNA reads TGTGCCTGCAGTTTAGAACAGGGACTCCCGAGCACAGATACGCAGTATTTT.

This rearrangement joins TRBV7-2 to TRBJ2-1; TRBD1 is a possible D gene (6 bases). The CDR3 covers 13 residues. CDR1 and CDR2 from the germline V gene are SGHTA and FQGNSA. V shed 3 bases and J shed 13 bases, with 16 bases lying between them. The chain's CDR3 is CASSFTQQGPQFF. CDR3 nucleotides: TGTGCCAGCAGCTTCACACAACAGGGTCCACAGTTCTTC.

In this sample, this clonotype turned up a few times. CDR3 sequence reads: CASSQASASGSYEQYF. The CDR3, as DNA: TGTGCCAGCAGCCAAGCTTCGGCTAGCGGCTCCTACGAGCAGTACTTC. The chain combines TRBV4-2 with TRBJ2-7, with 7 bases fitting TRBD2. The CDR3 is 16 amino acids. From germline, CDR1 is LGHNA and CDR2 YNFKEQ. J gave up 0 bases and V 1 base, and 6 bases lay outside the gene matches.

On this clonotype itself: Sequence at one end of the junction differs from germline and may be a read error. This sequence joins TRBV28 and TRBJ2-7, with 8 nucleotides matching TRBD2. Germline assignment: CDR1 MDHEN and CDR2 SYDVKM. The length of the CDR3 is 14 residues. For the CDR3, the DNA is TGTGCCAGCAGTTTACCGGGAGGGACCTACGGGCAGTACTTC. Encoded protein: CASSLPGGTYGQYF.

This sequence joins TRBV18 and TRBJ1-2; D remains unclear. Germline V lookup: CDR1 KGHSH, CDR2 LQKENI. The CDR3 contains 14 residues. V was pared by 1 base and J by 2 bases, with 8 bases between. CDR3: CASSPRHGNYGYTF. For the CDR3, the DNA is TGTGCCAGCTCACCACGTCACGGCAACTATGGCTACACCTTC.

A remark on this clonotype: A read error may account for a junction end that differs from germline. V gene TRBV28 combines with J gene TRBJ1-1; D is ambiguous. This CDR3 region has 12 residues. In germline, CDR1 is MDHEN, CDR2 SYDVKM. CDR3 residues: CSSSLVGTEAFF. CDR3 nucleotides: TGTTCCAGCAGTTTAGTTGGGACTGAAGCTTTCTTT.

This clonotype has more than one count but fewer than ten. The chain has TRBV5-1 and TRBJ2-2; D is uncertain. CDR1 is SGHRS and CDR2 is YFSETQ in the germline V gene. CDR3 length: 13 residues. Deletions cut 4 bases from V and 7 bases from J, with 11 bases between. CDR3 amino acids: CASSIYWVGELFF. The CDR3 bases are TGCGCCAGCAGCATCTATTGGGTCGGGGAGCTGTTTTTT.

Comments on this clonotype: This may arise from a read error, as a much more abundant clone is one base away. This sequence joins TRBV27 and TRBJ2-7; D is perhaps TRBD2 (5 bases). Trimming stripped 7 bases from V and 0 bases from J, with 13 bases between. CDR3 length: 14 residues. CDR1 and CDR2 (germline): MNHEY, SMNVEV (reference sequence). The CDR3, as DNA: TGTGCCAGCAAGGGATGGAGGAGCTCCTACGAGCAGTACTTC. The encoded protein is CASKGWRSSYEQYF.

For this clonotype: One end of the junction does not line up with germline, which may come from a read error. The chain has TRBV12-3 or TRBV12-4 and TRBJ2-5; 9 bases map to TRBD1. This CDR3 is built from 15 residues. CDR3 protein: CAGSLWDRVGETQYF. CDR3 sequence (DNA): TGTGCCGGCAGCCTGTGGGACAGGGTGGGAGAGACCCAGTACTTC.

This sequence joins TRBV7-6 and TRBJ2-1; D may correspond to TRBD1 or TRBD2 (5 bases each). CDR1 is SGHVS, CDR2 FNYEAQ, per germline. The CDR3 is made up of 14 amino acids. V lost 1 base to trimming and J lost 8 bases, with 12 bases between them. DNA of the CDR3: TGTGCCAGCAGCTTAGTAGGGAGAGGGGATGAGCAGTTCTTC. This encodes CASSLVGRGDEQFF.